These 30 T cell receptor beta chains share one sample of origin, sequenced in a study of OX40 agonist ivuxolimab in advanced cancers. Produced via immunoSEQ multiplex PCR; TCRdb's table is partial and in-frame only. Of tens of thousands of clones in the sample, about nine tenths were seen once. Here the sequenced sample was CD4+ or CD8+ T cells sorted from blood, taken in a trial of the OX40 agonist ivuxolimab. The receptors originated from an adult with an advanced solid tumor such as melanoma, head and neck, liver or kidney cancer.

This rearrangement joins TRBV29-1 to TRBJ1-1; no definite D call. This CDR3 is built from 13 residues. Germline V gene data show CDR1 as SQVTM and CDR2 as ANQGSEA. V shed 1 base and J shed 8 bases, with 14 bases lying between them. CDR3 protein: CSVEVSSSYEAFF. CDR3 bases: TGCAGCGTTGAAGTAAGCAGTAGTTACGAAGCTTTCTTT.

V and J are TRBV11-1 and TRBJ1-1; D gene uncertain. CDR1 and CDR2 from the germline V gene are SGHAT and FQDESV (reference sequence). The CDR3 is 13 residues long. The V end lost 3 bases, the J end lost 1 base, and 6 bases lay between the germline ends. The CDR3 spells CASSFSSNTEAFF. CDR3 nucleotides: TGTGCCAGCAGCTTTTCGTCGAACACTGAAGCTTTCTTT.

The sample holds a few counts of this clone. This sequence joins TRBV19 and TRBJ2-2, with D perhaps TRBD1 (6 bases). V shed 7 bases and J shed 3 bases, with 12 bases lying between them. CDR1 LNHDA and CDR2 SQIVND come from the germline V gene (reference sequence). The CDR3 loop spans 14 amino acids. DNA for the CDR3: TGTGCCAGTAAAACAGGGCCCCACACCGGGGAGCTGTTTTTT. The encoded protein is CASKTGPHTGELFF.

This chain connects TRBV2 to TRBJ1-2; D call uncertain. This CDR3 comprises 13 residues. Trimming removed 7 bases at V and 7 bases at J, with 16 bases between. Germline V gene lookup returns CDR1 SNHLY and CDR2 FYNNEI. CDR3 DNA sequence: TGTGCCAGCATTCCCTCGGCAGGAACTGGCTACACCTTC. This sequence encodes CASIPSAGTGYTF. Together with reference TRBV2 and TRBJ1-2, the CDR3 gives the full variable domain: EPEVTQTPSHQVTQMGQEVILRCVPISNHLYFYWYRQILGQKVEFLVSFYNNEISEKSEIFDDQFSVERPDGSNFTLKIRSTKLEDSAMYFCASIPSAGTGYTFGSGTRLTVV.

V and J are TRBV18 and TRBJ2-5, with 7 nucleotides matching TRBD2. Trimming took 1 base from V and 5 from J; bases not matched to a gene: 4. The CDR3 extends over 14 amino acids. Germline CDR1 is KGHSH and CDR2 is LQKENI. CDR3 sequence: CASSPRAGTETQYF. CDR3 nucleotide sequence: TGTGCCAGCTCACCACGAGCGGGGACGGAGACCCAGTACTTC.

J is TRBJ1-6 and V is TRBV30, with TRBD1 matching 11 bases. V lost 4 bases and J lost 8; bases outside the gene matches: 1. CDR1 is GTSNPN and CDR2 is SVGIG in the germline V gene (reference sequence). This CDR3 contains 13 residues. CDR3 in amino acids: CAWMGQGDSPLHF. In DNA, the CDR3 is TGTGCCTGGATGGGACAGGGGGATTCACCCCTCCACTTT.

The chain employs TRBV4-3 and TRBJ2-1; TRBD1 is a possible D gene (5 bases). This CDR3 region has 14 residues. Germline loops: CDR1 LGHNA, CDR2 YSLEER. V was trimmed by 1 base and J by 8 bases, leaving 12 bases between them. CDR3: CASSQGGSWYEQFF. DNA for the CDR3: TGCGCCAGCAGCCAAGGGGGCTCATGGTATGAGCAGTTCTTC.

The V and J genes are TRBV28 and TRBJ1-2; 8 bases align to TRBD1. The V gene's germline CDR1 is MDHEN and CDR2 SYDVKM. The ends lost 2 bases at V and 5 bases at J; junction bases unmatched: 4. There are 14 residues in the CDR3. CDR3 DNA: TGTGCCAGCAGTTTAGGACAGGGCCTGTATGGCTACACCTTC. This gives the protein CASSLGQGLYGYTF.

The chain joins TRBV10-3 to TRBJ2-3; a weak D match, TRBD2 (6 bases). Germline V gene data show CDR1 as ENHRY and CDR2 as SYGVKD. The V end lost 6 bases, the J end lost 0 bases, and 10 bases lay between the germline ends. The CDR3 length is 14 residues. The CDR3 sequence is CAIRGGDSTDTQYF. The DNA of the CDR3 is TGTGCCATCAGGGGGGGAGATAGCACAGATACGCAGTATTTT.

This chain uses TRBV28 with TRBJ2-7, with D tentatively TRBD1 or TRBD2 (5 bases each). Germline CDR1 and CDR2: MDHEN and SYDVKM. The CDR3 contains 16 residues. V was clipped by 3 bases and J by 3 bases, with 18 bases between them. CDR3 protein: CASSFIGGTGYYEQYF. The CDR3 nucleotides are TGTGCCAGCAGTTTTATTGGGGGAACCGGGTACTACGAGCAGTACTTC.

The V and J genes are TRBV10-1 and TRBJ2-1; 9 bases fit TRBD1. J was trimmed by 1 base and V by 5 bases; bases with no gene match: 3. The germline V gene encodes CDR1 WNHNN and CDR2 SYGVQD (reference sequence). This CDR3 spans 15 amino acids. The CDR3 reads CASSPGTGSYNEQFF. The DNA for the CDR3 is TGCGCCAGCAGTCCCGGGACAGGGTCCTACAATGAGCAGTTCTTC.

This clone occurred once. This rearrangement joins TRBV15 to TRBJ1-5; no definite D call. The CDR3 consists of 15 residues. V lost 0 bases and J 5 bases, leaving 11 bases between the germline ends. Germline V gene sequence: CDR1 LNHNV, CDR2 YYDKDF (reference sequence). The DNA for the CDR3 is TGTGCCACCAGCAGAGATAGGACGGATTATCAGCCCCAGCATTTT. Amino acid sequence: CATSRDRTDYQPQHF.

The chain carries TRBV5-6 and TRBJ2-2; D is unclear. The CDR3 has 12 residues. V was clipped by 3 bases and J by 5 bases, with 5 bases between them. Germline V lookup: CDR1 SGHDT, CDR2 YYEEEE. The CDR3 nucleotides are TGTGCCAGCAGCTCTTATACCGGGGAGCTGTTTTTT. Its translation: CASSSYTGELFF.

The chain carries TRBV7-8 and TRBJ2-2, with 7 bases identical to TRBD1. Germline assignment: CDR1 SGHVS and CDR2 FQNEAQ. J gave up 1 base and V 5 bases, and 4 bases lay outside the gene matches. The CDR3 runs to 15 residues. The CDR3 DNA sequence: TGTGCCAGCAGCGGTGGACAGGTGAACACCGGGGAGCTGTTTTTT. Residues: CASSGGQVNTGELFF.

V is TRBV28 and J is TRBJ2-7; 14 bases map to TRBD2. The CDR3 is 15 residues long. Germline trimming cut 5 bases from V and 7 bases from J; bases unmatched to any gene: 7. The germline V gene encodes CDR1 MDHEN and CDR2 SYDVKM. DNA for the CDR3: TGTGCCAGCAGTGTGACTAGCGGGGGGGCAAAGGAGCAGTACTTC. Its protein is CASSVTSGGAKEQYF.

This sequence joins TRBV4-3 and TRBJ1-3; D not certain. The CDR3 is 17 amino acids. From germline, CDR1 is LGHNA and CDR2 YSLEER. The V and J ends lost 0 bases and 0 bases respectively, with 12 bases between them. The CDR3 coding sequence is TGCGCCAGCAGCCAAGATCGGGCCGATAGCTCTGGAAACACCATATATTTT. Its translation is CASSQDRADSSGNTIYF.

The chain uses TRBV5-1 and TRBJ2-6; D is undetermined. The CDR3 consists of 15 residues. Trimming took off 5 bases at V and 0 bases at J, with 9 bases between the two ends. Per the germline V gene, CDR1 is SGHRS and CDR2 is YFSETQ. Here the CDR3 reads CASRLILSGANVLTF. DNA for the CDR3: TGCGCCAGCAGATTGATCCTCTCTGGGGCCAACGTCCTGACTTTC.

The chain links TRBV13 to TRBJ2-1; D is ambiguous. V dropped 5 bases and J dropped 6 bases, with 17 bases sitting between them. This CDR3 has 15 residues. Germline CDR1 and CDR2: PRHDT and FYEKMQ (reference sequence). The CDR3 spells CASSRGPLATNEQFF. In DNA, the CDR3 is TGTGCCAGCAGCCGAGGCCCTCTGGCGACCAATGAGCAGTTCTTC.

V and J are TRBV9 and TRBJ2-7; D not certain. The CDR3 has 15 amino acids. V gave up 1 base and J gave up 6 bases, with 17 bases separating them. CDR1 is SGDLS, CDR2 YYNGEE, per germline. The CDR3 DNA sequence: TGTGCCAGCAGCGTACAGCCGGGTCCGGGCTCCGAGCAGTACTTC. Translated: CASSVQPGPGSEQYF. Full variable domain (rest looked up from reference TRBV9 and TRBJ2-7): DSGVTQTPKHLITATGQRVTLRCSPRSGDLSVYWYQQSLDQGLQFLIQYYNGEERAKGNILERFSAQQFPDLHSELNLSSLELGDSALYFCASSVQPGPGSEQYFGPGTRLTVT.

The chain joins TRBV5-8 to TRBJ2-3, with D possibly TRBD2 on 6 matching bases. The germline V gene has CDR1 SGHTS and CDR2 YDEGEE. V gave up 2 bases and J gave up 8 bases, with 15 bases separating them. This CDR3 is built from 14 residues. The CDR3 is CASSFGDFPGTQYF. Here the CDR3 DNA reads TGTGCCAGCAGCTTCGGGGACTTCCCGGGTACGCAGTATTTT. The full variable domain, with the rest looked up from reference TRBV5-8 and TRBJ2-3, is EAGVTQSPTHLIKTRGQQATLRCSPISGHTSVYWYQQALGLGLQFLLWYDEGEERNRGNFPPRFSGRQFPNYSSELNVNALELEDSALYLCASSFGDFPGTQYFGPGTRLTVL.

The chain combines TRBV11-2 with TRBJ2-2; D is unclear. The ends were cut back, 1 base at V and 3 bases at J, with 9 bases in the middle. The CDR3 runs to 15 residues. CDR1 is SGHAT and CDR2 is FQNNGV in the germline V gene. The CDR3 spells CASSLVGSYTGELFF. The CDR3 nucleotides are TGTGCCAGCAGCTTAGTGGGTTCTTACACCGGGGAGCTGTTTTTT.

This chain connects TRBV14 to TRBJ2-7; 8 positions agree with TRBD1. The CDR3 totals 13 residues. V gave up 6 bases and J gave up 3 bases; unmatched junction bases: 4. CDR1 and CDR2 from the germline V gene are SGHDN and FVKESK. The DNA of the CDR3 is TGTGCCAGCAGTGCCGGGACAGGCTACGAGCAGTACTTC. This sequence encodes CASSAGTGYEQYF.

This rearrangement joins TRBV7-8 to TRBJ2-7; 11 bases are a match to TRBD2. The germline V gene has CDR1 SGHVS and CDR2 FQNEAQ. The CDR3 sequence is 16 residues long. The junction had 6 bases not matched to a gene; V was cut back by 5 bases and J by 0 bases. The chain's CDR3 is CASSPGLAGSSYEQYF. The CDR3, as DNA: TGTGCCAGCAGCCCCGGACTAGCGGGTTCCTCCTACGAGCAGTACTTC.

This chain joins TRBV6-5 and TRBJ2-1; 7 positions agree with TRBD1. Trimming at V came to 8 bases and at J to 1 base, leaving 5 bases not matched to a gene. CDR1 and CDR2 from the germline V gene are MNHEY and SVGAGI. This CDR3 region has 14 residues. The CDR3 nucleotides are TGTGCCAGCCGACAGGGAAATTCCTACAATGAGCAGTTCTTC. It encodes CASRQGNSYNEQFF.

The chain uses TRBV29-1 and TRBJ1-1; D might be TRBD1 (6 bases). Deletions cut 3 bases from V and 11 bases from J, with 13 bases between. Germline V gene data show CDR1 as SQVTM and CDR2 as ANQGSEA. This CDR3 comprises 11 residues. The CDR3 is CSVDGGASAFF. DNA of the CDR3: TGCAGCGTTGACGGGGGGGCGTCGGCTTTCTTT.

This rearrangement joins TRBV9 to TRBJ2-1; possibly TRBD2 for D (6 bases). CDR3 length: 11 residues. Deletions cut 0 bases from V and 13 bases from J, with 8 bases between. Germline V gives CDR1 SGDLS, CDR2 YYNGEE. The CDR3 sequence: CASSVGTIQFF. In DNA form, the CDR3 reads TGTGCCAGCAGCGTAGGGACTATCCAGTTCTTC.

The chain combines TRBV29-1 with TRBJ2-7, with TRBD2 as a possible D gene (6 bases). Looked up from germline, CDR1 is SQVTM and CDR2 is ANQGSEA. Deletions cut 1 base from V and 3 bases from J, with 10 bases between. This CDR3 has 13 residues. The DNA for the CDR3 is TGCAGCGTTGAAGGGAGGGTGGGCTACGAGCAGTACTTC. Protein sequence: CSVEGRVGYEQYF.

A single count supports this clone. The V call is TRBV7-9, the J call TRBJ2-7, with D uncertain. Trimming took 3 bases from V and 0 from J, leaving 15 bases between them. The CDR3 sequence is 16 residues long. The germline V gene encodes CDR1 SEHNR and CDR2 FQNEAQ (reference sequence). CDR3 DNA: TGTGCCAGCAGCTTCGAGTTTCCCGCCATCTCCTACGAGCAGTACTTC. Protein sequence: CASSFEFPAISYEQYF.

In its sample, this clone was seen once. This sequence joins TRBV7-9 and TRBJ2-7; TRBD1 agrees at 9 bases. Germline CDR1 is SEHNR and CDR2 is FQNEAQ (reference sequence). V shed 1 base and J 3 bases; nucleotides not matched to a gene: 7. The CDR3 has 16 residues. CDR3 sequence reads: CASSLGVMDRGYEQYF. Written as DNA, the CDR3 is TGTGCCAGCAGCTTAGGGGTAATGGACAGGGGCTACGAGCAGTACTTC.

The V call is TRBV2, the J call TRBJ2-5; 7 positions match TRBD1. This CDR3 is built from 14 residues. Losses at the gene ends were 6 bases for V and 5 bases for J; bases not matched to a gene: 9. The V gene's germline CDR1 is SNHLY and CDR2 FYNNEI. The CDR3 DNA sequence: TGTGCCAGCAGGACCGACAGGGATTCGGAGACCCAGTACTTC. This gives the protein CASRTDRDSETQYF.